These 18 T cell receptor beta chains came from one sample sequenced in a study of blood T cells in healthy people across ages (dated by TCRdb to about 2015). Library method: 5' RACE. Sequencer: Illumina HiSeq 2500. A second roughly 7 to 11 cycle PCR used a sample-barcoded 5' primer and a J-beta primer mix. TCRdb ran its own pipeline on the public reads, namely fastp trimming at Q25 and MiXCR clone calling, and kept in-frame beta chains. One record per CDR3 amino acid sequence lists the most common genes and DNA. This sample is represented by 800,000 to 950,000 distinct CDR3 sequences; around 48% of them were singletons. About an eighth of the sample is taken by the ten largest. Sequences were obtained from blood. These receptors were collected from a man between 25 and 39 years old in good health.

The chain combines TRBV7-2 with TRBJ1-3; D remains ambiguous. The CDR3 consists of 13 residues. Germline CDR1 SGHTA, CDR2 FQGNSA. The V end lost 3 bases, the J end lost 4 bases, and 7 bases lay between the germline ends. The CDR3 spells CASSFTPGNTIYF. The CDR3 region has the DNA TGTGCCAGCAGCTTCACTCCCGGAAACACCATATATTTT.

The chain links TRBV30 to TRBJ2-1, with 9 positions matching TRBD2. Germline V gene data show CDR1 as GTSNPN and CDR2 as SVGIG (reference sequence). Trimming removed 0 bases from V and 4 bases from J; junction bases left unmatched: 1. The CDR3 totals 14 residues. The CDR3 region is CAWSVSGGYNEQFF. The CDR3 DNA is TGTGCCTGGAGTGTGAGCGGGGGGTACAATGAGCAGTTCTTC.

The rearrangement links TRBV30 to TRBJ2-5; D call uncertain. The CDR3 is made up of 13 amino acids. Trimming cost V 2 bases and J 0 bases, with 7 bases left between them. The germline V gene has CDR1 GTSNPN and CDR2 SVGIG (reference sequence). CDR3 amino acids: CAWSPANQETQYF. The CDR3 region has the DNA TGTGCCTGGAGTCCCGCAAACCAAGAGACCCAGTACTTC. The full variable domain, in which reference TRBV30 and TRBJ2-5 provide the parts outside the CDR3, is SQTIHQWPATLVQPVGSPLSLECTVEGTSNPNLYWYRQAAGRGLQLLFYSVGIGQISSEVPQNLSASRPQDRQFILSSKKLLLSDSGFYLCAWSPANQETQYFGPGTRLLVL.

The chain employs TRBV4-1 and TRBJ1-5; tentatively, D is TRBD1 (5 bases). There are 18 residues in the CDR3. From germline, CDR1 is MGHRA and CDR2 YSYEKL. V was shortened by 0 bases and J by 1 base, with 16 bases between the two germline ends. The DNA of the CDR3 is TGCGCCAGCAGCCAAGAAGGGACCGACAGTCTAAGCAATCAGCCCCAGCATTTT. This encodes CASSQEGTDSLSNQPQHF.

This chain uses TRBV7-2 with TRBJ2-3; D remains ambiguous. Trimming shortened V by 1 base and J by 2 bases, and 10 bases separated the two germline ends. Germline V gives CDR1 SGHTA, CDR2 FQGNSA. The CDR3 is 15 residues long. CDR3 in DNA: TGTGCCAGCAGCTTAGAACCCTTAATCACAGATACGCAGTATTTT. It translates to CASSLEPLITDTQYF.

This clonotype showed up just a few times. The CDR3 spells CASSRDPNQPQHF. In nucleotides, the CDR3 is TGTGCCAGCAGCAGGGACCCTAATCAGCCCCAGCATTTT. This chain connects TRBV9 to TRBJ1-5, with a weak D call TRBD1 (5 bases). Germline CDR1 is SGDLS and CDR2 is YYNGEE. The CDR3 has 13 residues. V lost 4 bases and J lost 4, with 9 bases in between.

This chain's CDR3 is CAISGQTNTGELFF. The CDR3 DNA follows: TGTGCCATCAGCGGACAGACGAACACCGGGGAGCTGTTTTTT. This chain joins TRBV10-3 and TRBJ2-2, with D possibly TRBD1 on 6 matching bases. The V end lost 6 bases, the J end lost 0 bases, and 8 bases lay between the germline ends. CDR1 ENHRY and CDR2 SYGVKD come from the germline V gene. The CDR3 runs 14 residues.

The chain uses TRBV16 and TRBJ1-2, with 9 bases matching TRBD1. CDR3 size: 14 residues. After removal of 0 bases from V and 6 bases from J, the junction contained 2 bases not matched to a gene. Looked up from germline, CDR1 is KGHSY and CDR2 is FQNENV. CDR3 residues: CASSQSWTGDGYTF. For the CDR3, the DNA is TGTGCCAGCAGCCAATCCTGGACAGGGGATGGCTACACCTTC.

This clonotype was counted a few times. This chain's CDR3 is CASSQTGGTGYNEQFF. The CDR3 nucleotides are TGTGCCAGCAGCCAAACCGGCGGGACGGGTTACAATGAGCAGTTCTTC. The V gene is TRBV3-1, the J gene TRBJ2-1; D is possibly TRBD2 (6 bases). Germline CDR1 reads LGHDT; CDR2 reads YNNKEL (reference sequence). V was shortened by 2 bases and J by 4 bases, with 15 bases between the two germline ends. The CDR3 sequence is 16 residues long.

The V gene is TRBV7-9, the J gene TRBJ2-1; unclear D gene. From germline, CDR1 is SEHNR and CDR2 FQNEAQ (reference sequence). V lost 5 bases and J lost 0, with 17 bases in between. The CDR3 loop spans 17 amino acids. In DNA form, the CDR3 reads TGTGCCAGCAGCCCCATATCGACGGCAAGCTCCTACAATGAGCAGTTCTTC. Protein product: CASSPISTASSYNEQFF. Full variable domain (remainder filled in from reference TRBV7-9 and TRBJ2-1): DTGVSQNPRHKITKRGQNVTFRCDPISEHNRLYWYRQTLGQGPEFLTYFQNEAQLEKSRLLSDRFSAERPKGSFSTLEIQRTEQGDSAMYLCASSPISTASSYNEQFFGPGTRLTVL.

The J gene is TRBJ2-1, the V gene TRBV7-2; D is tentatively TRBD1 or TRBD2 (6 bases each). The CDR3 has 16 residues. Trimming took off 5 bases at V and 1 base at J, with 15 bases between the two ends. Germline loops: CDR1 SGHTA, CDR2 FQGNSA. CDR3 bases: TGTGCCAGCAGCCCCCCGGGGGCATTTTCCTACAATGAGCAGTTCTTC. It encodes CASSPPGAFSYNEQFF.

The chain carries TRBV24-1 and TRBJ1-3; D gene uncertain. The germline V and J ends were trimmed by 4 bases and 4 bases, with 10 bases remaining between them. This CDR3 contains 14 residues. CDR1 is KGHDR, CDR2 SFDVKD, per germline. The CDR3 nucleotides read TGTGCCACCAGTGACACGAGGTTCGGAAACACCATATATTTT. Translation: CATSDTRFGNTIYF.

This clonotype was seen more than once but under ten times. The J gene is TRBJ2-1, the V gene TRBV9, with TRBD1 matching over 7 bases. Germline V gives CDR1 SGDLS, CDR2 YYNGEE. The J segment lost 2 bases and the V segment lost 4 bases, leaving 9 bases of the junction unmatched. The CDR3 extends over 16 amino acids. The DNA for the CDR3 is TGTGCCAGCAGCTTCCGGACAGGACCAGCCTACAATGAGCAGTTCTTC. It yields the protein CASSFRTGPAYNEQFF.

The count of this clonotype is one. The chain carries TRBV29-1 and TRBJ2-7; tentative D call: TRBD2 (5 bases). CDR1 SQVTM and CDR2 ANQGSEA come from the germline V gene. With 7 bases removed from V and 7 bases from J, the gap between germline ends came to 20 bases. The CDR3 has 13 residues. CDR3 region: CSAGSAERAEQYF. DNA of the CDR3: TGCAGCGCCGGGTCAGCGGAGCGAGCTGAGCAGTACTTC.

The CDR3 here is CASSPYSEAGGADGYTF. In DNA, the CDR3 is TGTGCCAGCAGCCCTTACTCCGAGGCAGGGGGCGCTGATGGCTACACCTTC. This chain links TRBV6-1 with TRBJ1-2; 8 nucleotides agree with TRBD1. CDR1 and CDR2 (germline): MNHNS, SASEGT. This CDR3 is 17 amino acids long. The ends lost 6 bases at V and 6 bases at J; junction bases unmatched: 18.

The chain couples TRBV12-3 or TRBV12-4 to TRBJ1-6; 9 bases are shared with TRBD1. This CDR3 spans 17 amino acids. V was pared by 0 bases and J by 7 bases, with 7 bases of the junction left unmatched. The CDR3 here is CASSLASLTGGNSPLHF. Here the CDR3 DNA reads TGTGCCAGCAGTTTAGCCTCCCTGACAGGGGGAAATTCACCCCTCCACTTT.

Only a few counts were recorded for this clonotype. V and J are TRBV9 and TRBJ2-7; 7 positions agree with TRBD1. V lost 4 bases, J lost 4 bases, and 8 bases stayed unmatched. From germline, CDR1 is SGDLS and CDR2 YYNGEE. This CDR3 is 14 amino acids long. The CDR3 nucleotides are TGTGCCAGCAGCAAGCAGACAGGGCCATACGAGCAGTACTTC. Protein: CASSKQTGPYEQYF.

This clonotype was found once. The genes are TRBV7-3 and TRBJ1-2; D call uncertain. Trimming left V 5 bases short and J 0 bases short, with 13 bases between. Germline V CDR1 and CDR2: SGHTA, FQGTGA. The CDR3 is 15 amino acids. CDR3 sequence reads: CASSPNGGTNYGYTF. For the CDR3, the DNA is TGTGCCAGCAGCCCAAACGGCGGAACTAACTATGGCTACACCTTC.